These 4 T cell receptor beta chains share one sample of origin, sequenced in a study of identical twins. From the 5' RACE reads, TCRdb called clonotypes with MiXCR, one entry per CDR3 protein. The data contain 550,000 to 700,000 distinct CDR3 sequences, over 20% of them singletons. This same sample was also taken into another study, of T cells expressing NK-cell markers.

The sample taken for sequencing was PBMCs. The receptor set was obtained from a young woman in good health.

This chain links TRBV4-3 with TRBJ2-1; unclear D gene. The CDR3 extends over 16 amino acids. Between the trimmed V and J ends, which lost 0 bases and 0 bases, there was a span of 9 bases. The germline CDR1 and CDR2 sequences are LGHNA and YSLEER. The chain's CDR3 is CASSQDPPGSYNEQFF. CDR3 nucleotides: TGCGCCAGCAGCCAAGATCCCCCAGGCTCCTACAATGAGCAGTTCTTC.

The chain joins TRBV27 to TRBJ2-3; weak D call: TRBD1 (6 bases). The CDR3 runs 16 residues. V was trimmed by 5 bases and J by 0 bases, leaving 15 bases between them. The germline gives CDR1 MNHEY, CDR2 SMNVEV (reference sequence). The CDR3 sequence: CASSTFMGASTDTQYF. In DNA form, the CDR3 reads TGTGCCAGCAGTACGTTTATGGGGGCAAGCACAGATACGCAGTATTTT.

This clonotype was counted a few times. The J gene is TRBJ1-2, the V gene TRBV20-1; D is undetermined. Germline-derived CDR1 and CDR2 are DFQATT and SNEGSKA (reference sequence). This CDR3 is built from 12 residues. Trimming removed 0 bases from V and 4 bases from J, with 6 bases in between. The CDR3 DNA sequence: TGCAGTGCTAGAGAGTTAGTCTATGGCTACACCTTC. The encoded protein is CSARELVYGYTF.

This clonotype occurred many times. The rearrangement links TRBV20-1 to TRBJ1-2; D ambiguous. Trimming took 7 bases from V and 1 from J, leaving 7 bases between them. The CDR3 runs 11 residues. Germline CDR1 and CDR2: DFQATT and SNEGSKA (reference sequence). CDR3 protein: CSVRDNYGYTF. The CDR3 DNA reads TGCAGTGTGAGAGATAACTATGGCTACACCTTC.